This record looks at one TCR beta chain sequence and its context. The data are from a study of OX40 agonist ivuxolimab in advanced cancers. As for the study in general: Hepatocellular carcinoma, melanoma, renal cell or head and neck cancer was diagnosed in the dose-escalation patients.

Profiling relied on immunoSEQ multiplex PCR, and the TCRdb table lists in-frame clones only, not all of them. The table includes fewer than 75,000 clones, 85% to 90% detected once. The CDR3 contains 13 residues. Germline V lookup: CDR1 SGHRS, CDR2 YFSETQ. V was pared by 0 bases and J by 1 base, with 4 bases between. The chain is built from TRBV5-1 and TRBJ1-1; D uncertain. Sequenced here: CD4+ or CD8+ T cells sorted from blood, sampled in a trial of the OX40 agonist ivuxolimab. This TCR came from an adult with an advanced solid tumor such as melanoma, head and neck, liver or kidney cancer. The CDR3 coding sequence is TGCGCCAGCAGCTTGGGCAAGAACACTGAAGCTTTCTTT. Its translation is CASSLGKNTEAFF.